The 29 T cell receptor beta chains given below trace back to one sample, sequenced in a study of T cells in tumors after PD-1 blockade. Clones were sequenced by immunoSEQ multiplex PCR, and TCRdb holds only the in-frame ones, with some missing. The table lists about 20,000 clones, more than 70% of them singletons, with 20% to 30% in the top ten. Sample: PBMCs, taken before anti-PD-1 treatment. The receptors were gathered from a human donor with basal cell carcinoma.

The V gene is TRBV7-2, the J gene TRBJ2-5; D tentatively fits TRBD1 or TRBD2 (5 bases each). The CDR3 consists of 14 residues. The V gene's germline CDR1 is SGHTA and CDR2 FQGNSA. V lost 0 bases to trimming and J lost 6 bases, with 11 bases between them. The CDR3 reads CASSLAGDAKTQYF. The CDR3 region has the DNA TGTGCCAGCAGCTTAGCGGGGGACGCAAAGACCCAGTACTTC.

The chain's CDR3 is CSVFGIEAFF. The CDR3 nucleotides read TGCAGCGTATTTGGGATTGAAGCTTTCTTT. V and J are TRBV29-1 and TRBJ1-1; no reliable D call. From germline, CDR1 is SQVTM and CDR2 ANQGSEA. The V end was cut by 6 bases, the J end by 7 bases, with 9 bases between. The CDR3 has 10 residues.

This rearrangement joins TRBV6-5 to TRBJ2-2, with D perhaps TRBD1 (6 bases). This CDR3 region has 13 residues. The germline V and J ends were trimmed by 6 bases and 4 bases, with 9 bases remaining between them. Germline V gene sequence: CDR1 MNHEY, CDR2 SVGAGI. CDR3 region: CASSHRVTGELFF. The CDR3 region has the DNA TGTGCCAGCAGCCACAGGGTCACCGGGGAGCTGTTTTTT.

The chain carries TRBV12-3 or TRBV12-4 and TRBJ2-1; no definite D call. The CDR3 length is 12 residues. The V gene lost 4 bases and the J gene lost 11 bases, with 12 bases spanning the gap. CDR3 loop: CASSSPVPQQFF. Here the CDR3 DNA reads TGTGCCAGCAGTTCGCCGGTTCCACAGCAGTTCTTC.

This chain connects TRBV7-3 to TRBJ2-7, with D perhaps matching TRBD1 or TRBD2 (6 bases each). Germline V CDR1 and CDR2: SGHTA, FQGTGA. Trimming removed 5 bases at V and 9 bases at J, with 23 bases between. The CDR3 runs to 15 residues. This CDR3 is CASSRGPQTLSGQYF. DNA for the CDR3: TGTGCCAGCAGCCGGGGGCCGCAGACCCTTTCTGGGCAGTACTTC.

This chain links TRBV6-2 or TRBV6-3 with TRBJ1-2; 9 bases line up with TRBD1. CDR1 is MNHEY, CDR2 SVGEGT, per germline. V gave up 5 bases and J gave up 10 bases; unmatched junction bases: 8. This CDR3 has 13 residues. The CDR3 nucleotides are TGTGCCAGCAGTAACGTGGGACAGGGCAACTACACCTTC. Protein product: CASSNVGQGNYTF.

This chain uses TRBV24-1 with TRBJ2-3; no clear D. Trimming took 5 bases from V and 2 from J, leaving 10 bases between them. From germline, CDR1 is KGHDR and CDR2 SFDVKD. This CDR3 is built from 14 residues. CDR3 protein: CATSAQFITDTQYF. CDR3 nucleotide sequence: TGTGCCACCAGTGCACAGTTTATCACAGATACGCAGTATTTT.

This clone was seen only a few times. The V and J genes are TRBV19 and TRBJ2-1; 10 bases align to TRBD2. CDR1 is LNHDA and CDR2 is SQIVND in the germline V gene (reference sequence). The CDR3 extends over 19 amino acids. V was pared by 3 bases and J by 3 bases, with 14 bases of the junction left unmatched. The CDR3 loop is CASSMGRLAGAGLYNEQFF. The DNA for the CDR3 is TGTGCCAGTAGTATGGGGCGTCTAGCGGGAGCGGGTCTCTACAATGAGCAGTTCTTC.

This chain joins TRBV4-2 and TRBJ2-1; no reliable D call. Germline V CDR1 and CDR2: LGHNA, YNFKEQ. The CDR3 totals 15 residues. The germline V and J ends were trimmed by 0 bases and 5 bases, with 11 bases remaining between them. CDR3 amino acids: CASSQDGTENNEQFF. DNA for the CDR3: TGTGCCAGCAGCCAAGATGGAACAGAAAACAATGAGCAGTTCTTC.

The chain is built from TRBV12-5 and TRBJ2-2; TRBD1 matches 10 bases. The CDR3 totals 16 residues. Germline CDR1 reads LGHNT; CDR2 reads FRNRAP. Germline trimming cut 5 bases from V and 1 base from J; bases unmatched to any gene: 4. CDR3 in amino acids: CASGPWTGGNTGELFF. Written as DNA, the CDR3 is TGTGCTAGTGGTCCTTGGACAGGGGGGAACACCGGGGAGCTGTTTTTT.

V is TRBV7-2 and J is TRBJ1-6, with no clear D. The germline CDR1 and CDR2 sequences are SGHTA and FQGNSA. V was trimmed by 7 bases and J by 9 bases, leaving 16 bases between them. CDR3 length: 14 amino acids. DNA of the CDR3: TGTGCCAGCACCTGGAGGGCCGAAAGTTCACCCCTCCACTTT. Residues: CASTWRAESSPLHF.

The chain joins TRBV24-1 to TRBJ2-1; 9 bases map to TRBD2. This CDR3 is 15 amino acids long. Trimming took 12 bases from V and 10 from J; bases not matched to a gene: 18. Per germline, CDR1 KGHDR and CDR2 SFDVKD. The CDR3 is CAQRRLRGGRGEQFF. CDR3 bases: TGTGCCCAACGTCGGCTGCGGGGGGGCCGGGGGGAGCAGTTCTTC.

The rearrangement links TRBV3-1 (or the pseudogene TRBV3-2) to TRBJ1-2; D is ambiguous. The CDR3 is made up of 15 amino acids. V was shortened by 1 base and J by 7 bases, with 16 bases between the two germline ends. Germline CDR1 is LGHDT and CDR2 is YNNKEL (reference sequence). The CDR3 nucleotides read TGTGCCAGCAGCCAAGGTCTGCCCACGCCTTCTGGCTACACCTTC. This sequence encodes CASSQGLPTPSGYTF.

This chain connects TRBV30 to TRBJ2-1; no definite D call. Trimming took off 4 bases at V and 0 bases at J, with 16 bases between the two ends. The germline gives CDR1 GTSNPN, CDR2 SVGIG (reference sequence). The CDR3 sequence is 16 residues long. This CDR3 reads CAWTNADSSSYNEQFF. For the CDR3, the DNA is TGTGCCTGGACTAACGCCGACTCGAGCTCCTACAATGAGCAGTTCTTC. Full variable domain (rest looked up from reference TRBV30 and TRBJ2-1): SQTIHQWPATLVQPVGSPLSLECTVEGTSNPNLYWYRQAAGRGLQLLFYSVGIGQISSEVPQNLSASRPQDRQFILSSKKLLLSDSGFYLCAWTNADSSSYNEQFFGPGTRLTVL.

The gene calls are TRBV4-3 and TRBJ2-5; D is perhaps TRBD2 (6 bases). Germline loops: CDR1 LGHNA, CDR2 YSLEER. The CDR3 extends over 16 amino acids. The V end lost 0 bases, the J end lost 1 base, and 12 bases lay between the germline ends. In DNA, the CDR3 is TGCGCCAGCAGCCAAGAGCGGGGAAACCCCCAAGAGACCCAGTACTTC. It is translated as CASSQERGNPQETQYF.

The chain carries TRBV6-1 and TRBJ2-1, with a possible D match to TRBD2 (6 bases). Germline V gene lookup returns CDR1 MNHNS and CDR2 SASEGT. The CDR3 has 13 residues. The germline V and J ends were trimmed by 1 base and 10 bases, with 11 bases remaining between them. The CDR3 protein is CASSEGQGGEQFF. The DNA for the CDR3 is TGTGCCAGCAGTGAAGGACAAGGAGGGGAGCAGTTCTTC.

This chain joins TRBV19 and TRBJ1-6, with D perhaps TRBD1 (6 bases). Trimming removed 10 bases at V and 6 bases at J, with 16 bases between. Germline loops: CDR1 LNHDA, CDR2 SQIVND (reference sequence). CDR3 size: 14 residues. The CDR3 loop is CATVEDRTNSPLHF. CDR3 sequence (DNA): TGTGCCACTGTGGAGGACAGAACTAATTCACCCCTCCACTTT.

The chain recombines TRBV7-9 with TRBJ2-2, with D maybe TRBD1 (6 bases). Germline-derived CDR1 and CDR2 are SEHNR and FQNEAQ (reference sequence). The germline V and J ends were trimmed by 4 bases and 4 bases, with 16 bases remaining between them. The CDR3 is made up of 16 amino acids. CDR3 residues: CASSSSRDTITGELFF. In DNA, the CDR3 is TGTGCCAGCAGCTCGTCCCGGGACACGATCACCGGGGAGCTGTTTTTT.

The gene calls are TRBV5-4 and TRBJ2-2; D possibly corresponds to TRBD1 (6 bases). V dropped 9 bases and J dropped 6 bases, with 24 bases sitting between them. The CDR3 loop spans 16 amino acids. CDR1 and CDR2 (germline): SGHNT, YYREEE (reference sequence). In DNA, the CDR3 is TGTGCCACTCAATCCCCAGGGGTGGAAAAGTCCGGGGAGCTGTTTTTT. It encodes CATQSPGVEKSGELFF. The full variable domain, its missing parts supplied by reference TRBV5-4 and TRBJ2-2, is ETGVTQSPTHLIKTRGQQVTLRCSSQSGHNTVSWYQQALGQGPQFIFQYYREEENGRGNFPPRFSGLQFPNYSSELNVNALELDDSALYLCATQSPGVEKSGELFFGEGSRLTVL.

This clone is medium-sized in the sample. V usage is TRBV30 and J usage is TRBJ1-1; D is uncertain. This CDR3 contains 13 residues. Per germline, CDR1 GTSNPN and CDR2 SVGIG (reference sequence). V lost 1 base, J lost 4 bases, and 10 bases lay in between. The CDR3 reads CAWSESGSTEAFF. The DNA for the CDR3 is TGTGCCTGGAGTGAGTCGGGGTCCACTGAAGCTTTCTTT.

V usage is TRBV7-9 and J usage is TRBJ1-2; D ambiguous. The CDR3 has 14 residues. From germline, CDR1 is SEHNR and CDR2 FQNEAQ (reference sequence). V dropped 2 bases and J dropped 0 bases, with 7 bases sitting between them. Here the CDR3 DNA reads TGTGCCAGCAGCTTATCGGTAGCTAACTATGGCTACACCTTC. Protein: CASSLSVANYGYTF. Variable domain in full (rest from reference TRBV7-9 and TRBJ1-2): DTGVSQNPRHKITKRGQNVTFRCDPISEHNRLYWYRQTLGQGPEFLTYFQNEAQLEKSRLLSDRFSAERPKGSFSTLEIQRTEQGDSAMYLCASSLSVANYGYTFGSGTRLTVV.

The V and J genes are TRBV5-5 and TRBJ2-6, with D perhaps matching TRBD2 (5 bases). This CDR3 has 15 residues. V was clipped by 0 bases and J by 2 bases, with 6 bases between them. Looked up from germline, CDR1 is SGHKS and CDR2 is YYEKEE (reference sequence). In DNA form, the CDR3 reads TGTGCCAGCAGCTTGGACGGGACTGGGGCCAACGTCCTGACTTTC. Translating it yields CASSLDGTGANVLTF.

Only one count was recorded for this clone. The V gene is TRBV5-1, the J gene TRBJ2-1, with 15 bases lining up with TRBD2. Looked up from germline, CDR1 is SGHRS and CDR2 is YFSETQ. Trimming took 3 bases from V and 7 from J; bases not matched to a gene: 5. The CDR3 sequence is 16 residues long. The CDR3, as DNA: TGCGCCAGCAGCTCCCAAGGACTAGCGGGAGGGAATGAGCAGTTCTTC. Protein sequence: CASSSQGLAGGNEQFF.

CDR3 in amino acids: CASSPQSSYNEQFF. The DNA for the CDR3 is TGTGCCAGCAGCCCCCAAAGCTCCTACAATGAGCAGTTCTTC. This chain connects TRBV11-3 to TRBJ2-1; D not resolved. Per germline, CDR1 SGHNT and CDR2 YENEEA. The V end lost 5 bases, the J end lost 0 bases, and 8 bases lay between the germline ends. The CDR3 sequence is 14 residues long.

CDR3 protein: CASSPRTSGGPYNEQFF. CDR3 sequence (DNA): TGTGCCAGTAGTCCAAGGACTAGCGGGGGCCCTTACAATGAGCAGTTCTTC. The rearrangement links TRBV19 to TRBJ2-1; 13 nucleotides agree with TRBD2. CDR1 and CDR2 from the germline V gene are LNHDA and SQIVND (reference sequence). J gave up 4 bases and V 5 bases, and 8 bases lay outside the gene matches. The CDR3 has 17 amino acids. Supplemented by reference TRBV19 and TRBJ2-1, the full variable domain reads DGGITQSPKYLFRKEGQNVTLSCEQNLNHDAMYWYRQDPGQGLRLIYYSQIVNDFQKGDIAEGYSVSREKKESFPLTVTSAQKNPTAFYLCASSPRTSGGPYNEQFFGPGTRLTVL.

The chain carries TRBV6-6 and TRBJ1-2; no clear D gene. V gave up 0 bases and J gave up 6 bases, with 8 bases separating them. Germline V CDR1 and CDR2: MNHNY, SVGAGI (reference sequence). The CDR3 has 13 residues. The CDR3 is CASSYSNTDGYTF. CDR3 coding DNA: TGTGCCAGCAGTTACTCGAATACAGATGGCTACACCTTC.

The V gene is TRBV5-1, the J gene TRBJ2-2; weak D call: TRBD1 (6 bases). Trimming left V 4 bases short and J 4 bases short, with 11 bases between. The CDR3 consists of 14 residues. Germline V gene data show CDR1 as SGHRS and CDR2 as YFSETQ. The CDR3 bases are TGCGCCAGCAGCCCTCAGGGGACCACCGGGGAGCTGTTTTTT. The encoded protein is CASSPQGTTGELFF.

The CDR3 loop is CASRRQGAIETQYF. CDR3 in DNA: TGTGCCAGTAGACGACAGGGGGCAATAGAGACCCAGTACTTC. J is TRBJ2-5 and V is TRBV19; TRBD1 agrees at 10 bases. Germline lookup yields CDR1 LNHDA and CDR2 SQIVND (reference sequence). V gave up 6 bases and J gave up 4 bases; unmatched junction bases: 5. This CDR3 is 14 amino acids long.

With respect to this clone: An end of the junction differs from the germline gene, which may be a read error. The chain couples TRBV3-1 (or the pseudogene TRBV3-2) to TRBJ1-2, with D perhaps TRBD1 (6 bases). Per the germline V gene, CDR1 is LGHDT and CDR2 is YNNKEL (reference sequence). The CDR3 extends over 11 amino acids. The DNA of the CDR3 is TGTGCCAGCACCCAAGGGGGGGGCTACACCTTC. It specifies CASTQGGGYTF.